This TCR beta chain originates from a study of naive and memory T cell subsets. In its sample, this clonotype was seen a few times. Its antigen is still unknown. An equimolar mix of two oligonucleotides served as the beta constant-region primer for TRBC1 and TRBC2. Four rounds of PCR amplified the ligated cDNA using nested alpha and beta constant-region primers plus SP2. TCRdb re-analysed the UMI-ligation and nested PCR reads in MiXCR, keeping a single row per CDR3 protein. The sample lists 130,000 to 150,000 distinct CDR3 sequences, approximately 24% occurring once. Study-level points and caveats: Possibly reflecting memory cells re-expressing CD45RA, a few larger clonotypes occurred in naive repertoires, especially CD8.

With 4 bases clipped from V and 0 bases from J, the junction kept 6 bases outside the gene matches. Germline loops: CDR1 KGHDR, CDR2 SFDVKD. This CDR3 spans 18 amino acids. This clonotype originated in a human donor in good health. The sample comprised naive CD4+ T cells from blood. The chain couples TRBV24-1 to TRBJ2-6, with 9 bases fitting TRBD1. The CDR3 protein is CATSEGTGTFSGANVLTF. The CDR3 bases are TGTGCCACCAGTGAGGGGACAGGGACATTCTCTGGGGCCAACGTCCTGACTTTC.